The next 22 T cell receptor beta chains were all read from a single sample in a study of CD8+CD57+ T cells in acquired aplastic anemia (dated by TCRdb to the late 2010s). Flow cytometry had shown CD8+CD57+ cell expansion in the patients selected for sequencing. The instrument given in TCRdb is Illumina HiSeq 2000. Genomic DNA was used as template for profiling of TCR beta VDJ combinations and CDR3 sequences. TCRdb's own reprocessing of the public reads used fastp at Q25 and MiXCR and kept productive beta chains. Rows matching on CDR3 protein sequence are summarized as one entry with the most common DNA and genes. Counted in this sample were 150,000 or so distinct CDR3 sequences; around 48% of them appeared once. More than 0.95% of the sample comes from the top ten. Sample: sorted CD4+, CD8+, or CD8+CD57+ T cells (not recorded which) from PBMCs. These receptors originate from a human donor with aplastic anemia.

As for this clonotype: A read error may produce the germline difference seen at one junction end. The CDR3 bases are TGTGCCAGCAGCATGAGGGGGGCCTACGAGCGGTACTTC. Its protein is CASSMRGAYERYF. The genes are TRBV7-9 and TRBJ2-7; D tentatively reads TRBD1 or TRBD2 (6 bases each). The CDR3 contains 13 residues. Germline V gives CDR1 SEHNR, CDR2 FQNEAQ (reference sequence).

At least ten counts were recorded for this clonotype. The chain combines TRBV10-3 with TRBJ2-7; tentative D call: TRBD1 (5 bases). The V end was cut by 2 bases, the J end by 5 bases, with 13 bases between. The CDR3 totals 14 residues. The V gene's germline CDR1 is ENHRY and CDR2 SYGVKD. Here the CDR3 reads CAISETRAGNEQYF. CDR3 nucleotide sequence: TGTGCCATCAGTGAGACACGGGCAGGGAACGAGCAGTACTTC.

This clonotype showed up just once. The chain combines TRBV6-5 with TRBJ1-2; 7 positions agree with TRBD1. This CDR3 has 16 amino acids. CDR1 MNHEY and CDR2 SVGAGI come from the germline V gene. After removal of 0 bases from V and 4 bases from J, the junction contained 8 bases not matched to a gene. The CDR3 region is CASSYSNRGQGYGYTF. The CDR3 DNA sequence: TGTGCCAGCAGTTACTCGAATAGGGGGCAAGGCTATGGCTACACCTTC.

The V gene is TRBV15, the J gene TRBJ2-3, with D perhaps TRBD1 (6 bases). Germline CDR1 and CDR2: LNHNV and YYDKDF (reference sequence). The CDR3 is 12 residues long. Trimming pared 7 bases from V and 2 bases from J, leaving 7 bases between. The CDR3 is CATNRDTDTQYF. The CDR3 DNA sequence: TGTGCCACCAACAGGGACACAGATACGCAGTATTTT.

A remark on this clonotype: The junction does not match germline at one end; this may be a read error. This rearrangement joins TRBV19 to TRBJ2-5; TRBD2 agrees at 7 bases. The CDR3 has 12 amino acids. CDR1 is LNHDA and CDR2 is SQIVND in the germline V gene (reference sequence). The CDR3 region has the DNA TGTACCAGTAGGTTAGCGGGAGAGACCCAGTACTTC. Translating gives CTSRLAGETQYF.

The V and J genes are TRBV29-1 and TRBJ1-4; 8 nucleotides line up with TRBD1. Trimming took 4 bases from V and 8 from J; bases not matched to a gene: 6. This CDR3 spans 13 amino acids. Germline loops: CDR1 SQVTM, CDR2 ANQGSEA. CDR3 loop: CSVGQGAYEKLFF. CDR3 sequence (DNA): TGCAGCGTTGGTCAGGGGGCGTACGAAAAACTGTTTTTT.

On this clonotype: With a much larger clone just one base away, this may be a read error. This chain links TRBV4-1 with TRBJ2-1; D tentatively reads TRBD1 or TRBD2 (5 bases each). The germline CDR1 and CDR2 sequences are MGHRA and YSYEKL. The CDR3 is 13 amino acids. The CDR3 bases are TGCGCCAGCAGCCACCTAAACGGGGACCAGCAGCTCTTC. This sequence encodes CASSHLNGDQQLF.

The chain has TRBV29-1 and TRBJ2-7; D is perhaps TRBD1 (6 bases). The CDR3 spans 13 residues. The V end was cut by 0 bases, the J end by 2 bases, with 8 bases between. Germline V gene data show CDR1 as SQVTM and CDR2 as ANQGSEA. The CDR3 loop is CSVEDRTAYEQYF. The CDR3 DNA sequence: TGCAGCGTTGAAGATCGGACAGCCTACGAGCAGTACTTC.

About this clonotype itself: The junction and the germline gene differ at one end; a read error may be behind it. The CDR3 is CASNSPGEQSF. CDR3 nucleotide sequence: TGTGCCAGCAACAGTCCGGGGGAGCAGTCCTTC. The chain carries TRBV12-3 or TRBV12-4 and TRBJ2-1, with D perhaps matching TRBD2 (6 bases). The CDR3 is 11 amino acids.

This clonotype appeared many times. The chain carries TRBV3-1 and TRBJ1-1; D not certain. CDR1 is LGHDT and CDR2 is YNNKEL in the germline V gene (reference sequence). Trimming stripped 3 bases from V and 1 base from J, with 9 bases between. This CDR3 comprises 14 residues. CDR3 sequence reads: CASSQTQSNTEAFF. The CDR3, as DNA: TGTGCCAGCAGCCAGACTCAGTCGAACACTGAAGCTTTCTTT.

This clonotype was counted once. A much more abundant neighbour one base away suggests this may be a read error. The chain links TRBV5-1 to TRBJ1-2, with a weak D call TRBD1 (6 bases). This CDR3 region has 14 residues. CDR1 and CDR2 (germline): SGHRS, YFSETQ. This chain's CDR3 is CASSPGQTNYGNTF. The CDR3 coding sequence is TGCGCCAGCAGCCCCGGACAGACTAACTATGGCAACACCTTC.

This clonotype was observed a handful of times. J is TRBJ2-7 and V is TRBV10-3, with 9 bases lining up with TRBD2. V lost 3 bases, J lost 4 bases, and 7 bases stayed unmatched. Germline CDR1 is ENHRY and CDR2 is SYGVKD. The CDR3 covers 15 residues. CDR3: CAISDGSGSRYEQYF. For the CDR3, the DNA is TGTGCCATCAGTGACGGTAGCGGGAGCCGATACGAGCAGTACTTC.

V and J are TRBV7-2 and TRBJ1-6; D is uncertain. Germline CDR1 and CDR2: SGHTA and FQGNSA. CDR3 length equals 14 residues. Between the trimmed V and J ends, which lost 3 bases and 9 bases, there was a span of 12 bases. As DNA, the CDR3 is TGTGCCAGCAGCTTTGTCAGTTTTTCTTCACCCCTCCACTTT. Amino acid sequence: CASSFVSFSSPLHF.

This clonotype showed up many times. The J gene is TRBJ2-3, the V gene TRBV7-9; 9 bases match TRBD2. The CDR3 covers 17 residues. CDR1 and CDR2 (germline): SEHNR, FQNEAQ (reference sequence). The trim removed 5 bases at V and 6 bases at J, leaving 15 bases unmatched. CDR3 region: CASSVGTSPTMWDTQYF. The CDR3 DNA reads as TGTGCCAGCAGCGTCGGGACTAGCCCAACAATGTGGGATACGCAGTATTTT.

A word on this clonotype: Likely a read error: the CDR3 ends without its conserved phenylalanine or tryptophan. The gene calls are TRBV20-1 and TRBJ2-1; weak D call: TRBD1 (6 bases). The germline CDR1 and CDR2 sequences are DFQATT and SNEGSKA (reference sequence). CDR3 size: 16 residues. Here the CDR3 DNA reads TGCAGTGCTAGAGACCTGCAGGGGTCACCCTACAATAAGCAGTTCCTC. This gives the protein CSARDLQGSPYNKQFL.

In this sample, this clonotype turned up many times. The chain recombines TRBV7-2 with TRBJ2-7; 11 bases are shared with TRBD1. The germline CDR1 and CDR2 sequences are SGHTA and FQGNSA. V gave up 3 bases and J gave up 3 bases; unmatched junction bases: 1. The CDR3 consists of 14 residues. This CDR3 reads CASSFGTGGYEQYF. The CDR3 coding sequence is TGTGCCAGCAGCTTCGGGACAGGGGGCTACGAGCAGTACTTC.

This clonotype was picked up one time. One base away lies a much larger clone, so this may be a sequencing read error. The CDR3 reads CASRPDPNTESFF. The CDR3 coding sequence is TGCGCCAGCAGACCCGATCCGAACACTGAATCTTTCTTT. The rearrangement links TRBV5-1 to TRBJ1-1; the D is unclear. This CDR3 has 13 amino acids. In germline, CDR1 is SGHRS, CDR2 YFSETQ.

This clonotype was counted at least ten times. The chain couples TRBV19 to TRBJ2-1; 8 bases agree with TRBD1. Germline values: CDR1 LNHDA, CDR2 SQIVND (reference sequence). The V and J ends lost 1 base and 7 bases, in that order; junction bases with no gene match: 6. The CDR3 has 15 amino acids. In DNA, the CDR3 is TGTGCCAGTAGTATAGCCAGGGGGCGATCGAATGAGCAGTTCTTC. This codes for CASSIARGRSNEQFF.

This clonotype showed up many times. The chain links TRBV4-3 to TRBJ1-1; TRBD1 matches at 7 bases. The V gene's germline CDR1 is LGHNA and CDR2 YSLEER. The CDR3 totals 16 residues. Trimming at V came to 0 bases and at J to 0 bases, leaving 4 bases not matched to a gene. The CDR3 nucleotides read TGCGCCAGCAGCCAAGATGGGACAGTCATGAACACTGAAGCTTTCTTT. It encodes CASSQDGTVMNTEAFF.

The chain is built from TRBV25-1 and TRBJ2-7; 9 nucleotides match TRBD1. The V gene end was trimmed by 4 bases and the J gene end by 5 bases; junction bases not matched to a gene: 6. Germline lookup yields CDR1 MGHDK and CDR2 SYGVNS. The CDR3 runs 14 residues. CDR3 bases: TGTGCCAGCAGTGCCCGGACAGGGGTGGACGAGCAGTACTTC. Amino acids: CASSARTGVDEQYF.

Only a few counts were recorded for this clonotype. This chain links TRBV25-1 with TRBJ2-5, with D perhaps matching TRBD1 (6 bases). Germline V lookup: CDR1 MGHDK, CDR2 SYGVNS. The germline V and J ends were trimmed by 6 bases and 5 bases, with 13 bases remaining between them. This CDR3 spans 13 amino acids. DNA of the CDR3: TGTGCCAGCAGGCAGGATAGGGGGGAGACCCAGTACTTC. It translates to CASRQDRGETQYF.

A remark on this clonotype: Because the CDR3's place on the DNA is in doubt, the DNA is left out and the CDR3 is given as listed by TCRdb. The V call is TRBV10-3, the J call TRBJ1-6; TRBD1 is taken as the D call from the table, unchecked against the DNA. CDR1 and CDR2 (germline): ENHRY, SYGVKD. The CDR3 has 15 amino acids, counting both end residues. The CDR3 region is CAISVGQGISSPHHF.